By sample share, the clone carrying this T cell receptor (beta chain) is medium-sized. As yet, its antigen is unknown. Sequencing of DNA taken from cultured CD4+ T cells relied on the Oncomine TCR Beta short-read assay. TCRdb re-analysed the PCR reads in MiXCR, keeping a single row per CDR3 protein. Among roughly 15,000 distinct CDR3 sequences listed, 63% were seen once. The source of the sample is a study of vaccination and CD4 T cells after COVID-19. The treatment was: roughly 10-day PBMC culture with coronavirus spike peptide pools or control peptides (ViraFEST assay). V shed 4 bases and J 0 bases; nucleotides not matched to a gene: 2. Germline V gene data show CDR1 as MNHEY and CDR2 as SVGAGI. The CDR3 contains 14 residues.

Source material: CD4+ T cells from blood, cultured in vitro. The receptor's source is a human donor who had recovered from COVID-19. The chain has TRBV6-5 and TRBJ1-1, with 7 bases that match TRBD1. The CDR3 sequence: CASSLDRVNTEAFF. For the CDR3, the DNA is TGTGCCAGCAGTTTAGACAGGGTGAACACTGAAGCTTTCTTT.